This T cell receptor (beta chain) was sequenced for a study of blood T cell repertoires in COVID-19. Study context: The study drew acute and convalescent COVID-19 samples from the United States, Italy and Spain.

The CDR3 has 11 amino acids. Between the trimmed V and J ends, which lost 9 bases and 8 bases, there was a span of 13 bases. Germline CDR1 is SNHLY and CDR2 is FYNNEI. Participant reports of clinical history set cohort assignment. Produced via immunoSEQ multiplex PCR; TCRdb's table is partial and in-frame only. The sample consists of about 200,000 clones, around 92% of them appearing once. V usage is TRBV2 and J usage is TRBJ1-2; possible D gene TRBD1, 5 bases. The sample was PBMCs or T cells enriched from blood (not recorded which). This TCR derives from a woman younger than 35 who had recovered from COVID-19. The CDR3: CASGAVMGYTF. The CDR3 bases are TGTGCCAGTGGGGCTGTGATGGGCTACACCTTC.